This T cell receptor (beta chain) was captured in a study of T cell responses to AZD1222 COVID-19 vaccine. Study-level results: The study found Spike-specific TCR breadth and depth rose after two AZD1222 doses. Baseline serology detected seropositivity in only six AZD1222 recipients.

Method: immunoSEQ multiplex PCR; TCRdb's copy keeps in-frame clones and lacks some. This sample has approximately 120,000 clones, with over 75% found just once. Worth noting for this clone: The target antigen is unknown.

Losses at the gene ends were 6 bases for V and 2 bases for J; bases not matched to a gene: 4. CDR3 length: 14 amino acids. The germline CDR1 and CDR2 sequences are MDHEN and SYDVKM. This sequence was found in an adult in good health. Sequenced material: peripheral blood, taken on day 0 of AZD1222 vaccination. The rearrangement uses TRBV28 and TRBJ2-7; 10 positions agree with TRBD1. The CDR3 is CASRRDRGPYEQYF. CDR3 in DNA: TGTGCCAGCAGGAGGGACAGGGGCCCCTACGAGCAGTACTTC.